Each of the 6 T cell receptor beta chains below was sequenced from the same sample in a study of neurological immune-mediated disorders. TCRdb fed the 5' RACE reads into MiXCR, producing one record per CDR3 protein. The table includes about 50,000 distinct CDR3 sequences, over 15% detected once. The source material was PBMCs. The source is a man aged 55 to 70 in good health.

At least ten counts were recorded for this clonotype. V and J are TRBV6-2 or TRBV6-3 and TRBJ2-3, with D perhaps TRBD2 (5 bases). CDR1 MNHEY and CDR2 SVGEGT come from the germline V gene. The germline V and J ends were trimmed by 8 bases and 2 bases, with 5 bases remaining between them. The CDR3 is made up of 11 amino acids. CDR3 loop: CASGLTDTQYF. The CDR3 DNA reads TGTGCCAGCGGACTCACAGATACGCAGTATTTT.

This clonotype was counted at least ten times. V and J are TRBV7-2 and TRBJ2-1; D is undetermined. Germline CDR1 is SGHTA and CDR2 is FQGNSA. V lost 2 bases and J lost 15, with 20 bases in between. The CDR3 runs to 14 residues. DNA for the CDR3: TGTGCCAGCAGCTTAATAAGGGTTGGATCTCCCTTGTTCTTC. The encoded protein is CASSLIRVGSPLFF.

V usage is TRBV19 and J usage is TRBJ1-2, with a possible D match to TRBD1 (6 bases). The V and J ends lost 3 bases and 4 bases respectively, with 15 bases between them. Germline V gives CDR1 LNHDA, CDR2 SQIVND (reference sequence). The CDR3 contains 15 residues. The CDR3 sequence is CASSIFGQMSYGYTF. The DNA of the CDR3 is TGTGCCAGTAGTATCTTCGGACAGATGTCCTATGGCTACACCTTC.

This clonotype occurred many times. The CDR3 DNA is TGTGCCAGCAGTTCCGCCCCCCGACTAGCGGGATGGGAACTTTACGAGCAGTACTTC. Translated, it gives CASSSAPRLAGWELYEQYF. The chain joins TRBV6-5 to TRBJ2-7, with 11 bases aligning to TRBD2. CDR1 and CDR2 (germline): MNHEY, SVGAGI. The ends lost 4 bases at V and 4 bases at J; junction bases unmatched: 18. The CDR3 spans 19 residues.

Note on this clonotype: One end of the junction does not line up with germline, which may come from a read error. The chain combines TRBV7-3 with TRBJ2-1; tentatively, D is TRBD2 (6 bases). CDR3 size: 16 residues. Germline V CDR1 and CDR2: SGHTA, FQGTGA. The CDR3 is CASSDSSGRANNDQFF. DNA for the CDR3: TGTGCCAGCAGCGATAGTAGCGGTAGGGCGAACAATGATCAGTTCTTC.

The sample holds many counts of this clonotype. The CDR3 nucleotides are TGTGCCAGCACCCTAAGGGGGCCGGGGTTGGCCGGGGAGCTGTTTTTT. Protein product: CASTLRGPGLAGELFF. The rearrangement joins TRBV6-1 to TRBJ2-2; 7 nucleotides match TRBD1. Germline V CDR1 and CDR2: MNHNS, SASEGT. The CDR3 consists of 16 residues. After removal of 7 bases from V and 6 bases from J, the junction contained 14 bases not matched to a gene.